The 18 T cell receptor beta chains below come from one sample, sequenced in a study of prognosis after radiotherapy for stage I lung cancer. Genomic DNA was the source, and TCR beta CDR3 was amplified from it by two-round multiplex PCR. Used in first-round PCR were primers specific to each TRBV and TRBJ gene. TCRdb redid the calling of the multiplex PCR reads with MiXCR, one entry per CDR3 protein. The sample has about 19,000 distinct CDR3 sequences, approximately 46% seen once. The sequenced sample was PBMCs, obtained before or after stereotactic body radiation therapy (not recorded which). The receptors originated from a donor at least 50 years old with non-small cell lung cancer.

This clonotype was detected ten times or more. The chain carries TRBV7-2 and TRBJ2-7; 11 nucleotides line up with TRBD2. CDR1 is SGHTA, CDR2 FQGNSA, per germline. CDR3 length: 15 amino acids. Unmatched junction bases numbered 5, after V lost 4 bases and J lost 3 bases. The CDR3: CASSYLAGGVYEQYF. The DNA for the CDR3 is TGTGCCAGCAGCTATTTAGCGGGAGGGGTCTACGAGCAGTACTTC.

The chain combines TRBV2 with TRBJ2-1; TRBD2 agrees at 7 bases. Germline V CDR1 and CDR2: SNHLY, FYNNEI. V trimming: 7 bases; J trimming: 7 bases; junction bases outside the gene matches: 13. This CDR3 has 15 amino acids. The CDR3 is CASMLGLSGENEQFF. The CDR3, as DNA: TGTGCCAGCATGCTGGGACTATCGGGAGAAAATGAGCAGTTCTTC.

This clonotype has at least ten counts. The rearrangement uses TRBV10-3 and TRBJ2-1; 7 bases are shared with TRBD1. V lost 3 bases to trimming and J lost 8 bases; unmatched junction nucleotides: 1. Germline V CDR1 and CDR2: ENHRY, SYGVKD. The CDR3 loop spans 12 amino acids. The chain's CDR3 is CAISERGHEQFF. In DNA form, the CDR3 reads TGTGCCATCAGTGAAAGGGGGCATGAGCAGTTCTTC.

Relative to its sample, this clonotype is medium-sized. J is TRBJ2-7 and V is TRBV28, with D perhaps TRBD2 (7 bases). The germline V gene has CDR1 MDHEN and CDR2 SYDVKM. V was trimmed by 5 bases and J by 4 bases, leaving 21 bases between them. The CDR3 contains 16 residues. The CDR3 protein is CASSPGGGGGIYEQYF. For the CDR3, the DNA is TGTGCCAGCAGTCCCGGCGGGGGCGGGGGAATATACGAGCAGTACTTC.

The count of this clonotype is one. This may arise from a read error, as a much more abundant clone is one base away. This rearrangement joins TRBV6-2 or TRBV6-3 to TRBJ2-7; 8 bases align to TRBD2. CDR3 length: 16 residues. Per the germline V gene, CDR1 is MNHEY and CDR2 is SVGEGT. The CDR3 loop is CASRTGLVGGTYERYF. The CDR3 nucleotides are TGTGCCAGCAGGACGGGACTAGTGGGAGGAACCTACGAGCGGTACTTC.

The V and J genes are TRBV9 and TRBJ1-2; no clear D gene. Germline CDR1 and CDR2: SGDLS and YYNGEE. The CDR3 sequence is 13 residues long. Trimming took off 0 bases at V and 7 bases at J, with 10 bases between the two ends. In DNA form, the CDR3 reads TGTGCCAGCAGCGTAGAATGGGATGGTGGCTACACCTTC. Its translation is CASSVEWDGGYTF.

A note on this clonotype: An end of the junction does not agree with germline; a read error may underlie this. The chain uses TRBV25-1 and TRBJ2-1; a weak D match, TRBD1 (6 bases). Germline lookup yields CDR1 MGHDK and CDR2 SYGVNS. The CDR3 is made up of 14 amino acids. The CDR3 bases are TGTGCCAGCAGACTACAGGGTGTGAGGAATGAGCATTTCTTC. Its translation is CASRLQGVRNEHFF.

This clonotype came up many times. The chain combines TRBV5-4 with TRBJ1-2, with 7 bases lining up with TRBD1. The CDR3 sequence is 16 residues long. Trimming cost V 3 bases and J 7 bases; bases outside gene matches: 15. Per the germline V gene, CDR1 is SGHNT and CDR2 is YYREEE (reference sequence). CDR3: CASSYLRGRLEGGYTF. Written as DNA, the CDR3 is TGTGCCAGCAGCTACCTAAGGGGGCGCCTAGAAGGTGGCTACACCTTC.

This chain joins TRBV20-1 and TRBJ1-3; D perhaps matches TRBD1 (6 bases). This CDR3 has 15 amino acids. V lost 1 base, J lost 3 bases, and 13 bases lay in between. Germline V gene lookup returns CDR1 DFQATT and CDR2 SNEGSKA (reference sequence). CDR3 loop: CSARALGGFGNTIYF. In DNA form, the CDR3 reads TGCAGTGCTAGAGCTCTAGGGGGATTTGGAAACACCATATATTTT.

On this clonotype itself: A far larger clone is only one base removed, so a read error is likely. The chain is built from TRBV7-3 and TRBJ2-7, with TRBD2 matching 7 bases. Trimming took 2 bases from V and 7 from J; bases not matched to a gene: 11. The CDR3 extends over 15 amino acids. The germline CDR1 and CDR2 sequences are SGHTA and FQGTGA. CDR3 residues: CASSLAGDSYNEQYF. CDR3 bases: TGTGCCAGCAGCTTAGCGGGAGACTCCTACAATGAGCAGTACTTC.

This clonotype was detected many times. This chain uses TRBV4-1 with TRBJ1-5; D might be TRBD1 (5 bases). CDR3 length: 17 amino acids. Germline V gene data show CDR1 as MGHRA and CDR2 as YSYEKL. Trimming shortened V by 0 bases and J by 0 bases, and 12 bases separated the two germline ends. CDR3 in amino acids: CASSQDQTGVSNQPQHF. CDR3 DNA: TGCGCCAGCAGCCAAGACCAGACGGGGGTTAGCAATCAGCCCCAGCATTTT.

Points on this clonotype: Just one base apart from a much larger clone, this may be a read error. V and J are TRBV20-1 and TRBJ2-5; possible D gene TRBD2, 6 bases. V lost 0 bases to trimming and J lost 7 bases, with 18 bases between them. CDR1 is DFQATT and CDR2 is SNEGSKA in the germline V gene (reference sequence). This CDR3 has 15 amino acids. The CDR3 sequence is CSARDGAGWGGTQYF. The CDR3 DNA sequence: TGCAGTGCTAGAGATGGCGCGGGCTGGGGAGGGACCCAGTACTTC.

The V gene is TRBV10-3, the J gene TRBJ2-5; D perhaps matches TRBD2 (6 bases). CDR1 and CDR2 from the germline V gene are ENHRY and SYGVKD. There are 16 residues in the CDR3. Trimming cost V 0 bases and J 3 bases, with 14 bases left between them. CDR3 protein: CAISESRDWGKETQYF. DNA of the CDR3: TGTGCCATCAGTGAGTCTAGGGACTGGGGGAAAGAGACCCAGTACTTC.

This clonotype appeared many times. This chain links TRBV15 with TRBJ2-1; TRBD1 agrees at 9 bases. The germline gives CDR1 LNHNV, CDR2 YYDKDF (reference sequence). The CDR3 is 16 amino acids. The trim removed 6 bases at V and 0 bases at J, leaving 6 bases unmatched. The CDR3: CATRTGGLSSYNEQFF. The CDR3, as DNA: TGTGCCACCAGAACAGGGGGCCTTAGCTCCTACAATGAGCAGTTCTTC.

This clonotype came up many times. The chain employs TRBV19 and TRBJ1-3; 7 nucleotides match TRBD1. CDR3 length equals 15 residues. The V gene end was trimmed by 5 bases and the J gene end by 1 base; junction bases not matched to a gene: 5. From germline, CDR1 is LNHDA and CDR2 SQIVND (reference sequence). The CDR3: CASSRRDRSGNTIYF. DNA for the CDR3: TGTGCCAGTAGTCGCCGGGACAGATCTGGAAACACCATATATTTT.

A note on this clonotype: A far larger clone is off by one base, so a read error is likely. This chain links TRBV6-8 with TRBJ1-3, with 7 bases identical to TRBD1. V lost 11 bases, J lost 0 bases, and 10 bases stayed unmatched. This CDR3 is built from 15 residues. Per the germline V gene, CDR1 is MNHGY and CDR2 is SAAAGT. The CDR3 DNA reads TGTGCCTGTCGTGGGGGGGACAGCTCTGGAAACACCATATATTTT. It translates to CACRGGDSSGNTIYF.

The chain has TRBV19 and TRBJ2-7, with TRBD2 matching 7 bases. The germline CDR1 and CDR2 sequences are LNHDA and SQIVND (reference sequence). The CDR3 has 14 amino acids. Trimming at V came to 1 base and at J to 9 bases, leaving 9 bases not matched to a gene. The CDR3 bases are TGTGCCAGTAGTATAGGGGGGGGACCTACGACGCAGTACTTC. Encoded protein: CASSIGGGPTTQYF. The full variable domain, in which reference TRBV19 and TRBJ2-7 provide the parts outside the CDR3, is DGGITQSPKYLFRKEGQNVTLSCEQNLNHDAMYWYRQDPGQGLRLIYYSQIVNDFQKGDIAEGYSVSREKKESFPLTVTSAQKNPTAFYLCASSIGGGPTTQYFGPGTRLTVT.

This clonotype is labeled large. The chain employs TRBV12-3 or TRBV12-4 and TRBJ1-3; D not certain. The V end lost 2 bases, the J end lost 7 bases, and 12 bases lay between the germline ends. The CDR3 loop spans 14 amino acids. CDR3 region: CASSLKLGRNTIYF. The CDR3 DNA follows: TGTGCCAGCAGTTTAAAGCTGGGTAGGAACACCATATATTTT.